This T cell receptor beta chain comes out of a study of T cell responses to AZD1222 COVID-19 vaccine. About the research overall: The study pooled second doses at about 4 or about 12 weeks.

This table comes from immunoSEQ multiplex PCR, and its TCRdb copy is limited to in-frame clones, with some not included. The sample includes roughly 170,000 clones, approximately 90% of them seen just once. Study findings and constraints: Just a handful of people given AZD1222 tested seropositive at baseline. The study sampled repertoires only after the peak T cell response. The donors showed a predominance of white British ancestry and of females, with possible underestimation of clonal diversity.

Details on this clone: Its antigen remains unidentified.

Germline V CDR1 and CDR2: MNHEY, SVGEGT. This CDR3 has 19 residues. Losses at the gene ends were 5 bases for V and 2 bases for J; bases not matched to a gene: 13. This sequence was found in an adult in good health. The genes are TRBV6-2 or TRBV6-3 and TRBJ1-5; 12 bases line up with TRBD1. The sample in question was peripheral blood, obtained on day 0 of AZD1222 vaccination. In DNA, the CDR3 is TGTGCCAGCAGTGACCTCCGGGGACAGGGGGCTGTGGGCAATCAGCCCCAGCATTTT. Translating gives CASSDLRGQGAVGNQPQHF.